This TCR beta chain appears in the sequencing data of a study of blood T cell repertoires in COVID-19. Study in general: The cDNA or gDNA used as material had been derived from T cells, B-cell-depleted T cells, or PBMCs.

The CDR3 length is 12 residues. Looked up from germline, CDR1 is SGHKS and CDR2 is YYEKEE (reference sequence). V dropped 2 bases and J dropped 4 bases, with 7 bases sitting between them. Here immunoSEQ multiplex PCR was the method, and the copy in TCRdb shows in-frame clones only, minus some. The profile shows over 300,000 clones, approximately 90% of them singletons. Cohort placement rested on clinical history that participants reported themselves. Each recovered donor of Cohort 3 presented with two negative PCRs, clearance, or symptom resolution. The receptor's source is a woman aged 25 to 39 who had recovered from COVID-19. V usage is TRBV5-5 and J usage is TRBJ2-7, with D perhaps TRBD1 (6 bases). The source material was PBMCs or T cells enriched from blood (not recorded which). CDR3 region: CASSLQGYEQYF. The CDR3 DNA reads TGTGCCAGCAGCTTACAGGGATACGAGCAGTACTTC.